Below, one T cell receptor (beta chain) is given with its context. Its antigen is not known. This entry is derived from a study of T cell responses to AZD1222 COVID-19 vaccine. Study summary: Second-dose timings of about 4 or about 12 weeks were pooled. Study findings and constraints: Only six or seven AZD1222 recipients were seropositive at baseline. Females made up more of the donors, who were largely white British, and clonal diversity may have come out too low. Vaccine-related CD4 TCRs covered spike, predominating at 160-218 and 743-854.

CDR1 LGHNA and CDR2 YNFKEQ come from the germline V gene. Trimming shortened V by 4 bases and J by 0 bases, and 10 bases separated the two germline ends. This CDR3 has 16 residues. Produced via immunoSEQ multiplex PCR; TCRdb's table is partial and in-frame only. Seen here are around 140,000 clones, approximately 92% observed once, and the top ten hold about 4.8%. The chain carries TRBV4-2 and TRBJ1-6; D call uncertain. The receptor's source is an adult in good health. The sample was peripheral blood, taken on day 0 of AZD1222 vaccination. The CDR3 sequence is CASSPQQSSYNSPLHF. CDR3 in DNA: TGTGCCAGCAGCCCCCAACAGAGCTCCTATAATTCACCCCTCCACTTT.